The sequence of this T cell receptor (beta chain) was determined in a study of cytomegalovirus exposure and HLA in healthy donors. Sequencing was performed with immunoSEQ multiplex PCR; in TCRdb, only in-frame clones are kept and a portion is missing. The table records tens of thousands of clones, about four fifths of them present only once. Study conclusions and caveats: Subsequent analysis found a tendency for first-cohort TCR clusters to co-occur within the roughly 130 validation repertoires. The authors listed 150 or so TCR beta chains as cytomegalovirus-associated.

As regards this clone: The antigen is undetermined. It may be a read error: a sequence one base away is much more abundant. The same CDR3 is also encoded by other DNA sequences in this sample.

The CDR3 consists of 12 residues. Germline V gene lookup returns CDR1 SGHAT and CDR2 FQNNGV. The ends were cut back, 0 bases at V and 4 bases at J, with 4 bases in the middle. The clonotype originates from a woman between 18 and 30 years old in good health and CMV-seropositive. Sequencing was performed on PBMCs. This chain uses TRBV11-2 with TRBJ2-7; D not resolved. CDR3 coding DNA: TGTGCCAGCAGCTTAGATCGGTACGAGCAGTACTTC. Translation gives CASSLDRYEQYF.